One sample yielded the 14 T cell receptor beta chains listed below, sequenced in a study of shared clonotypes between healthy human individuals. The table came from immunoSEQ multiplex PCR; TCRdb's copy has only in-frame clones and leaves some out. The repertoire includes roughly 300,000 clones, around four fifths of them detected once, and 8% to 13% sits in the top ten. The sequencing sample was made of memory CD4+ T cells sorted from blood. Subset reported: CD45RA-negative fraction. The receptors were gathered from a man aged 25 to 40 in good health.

CDR3 residues: CSVDRGQLSYTF. The CDR3 nucleotides read TGCAGCGTTGACCGTGGCCAGTTAAGCTACACCTTC. The chain is built from TRBV29-1 and TRBJ1-2; unclear D gene. Germline CDR1 reads SQVTM; CDR2 reads ANQGSEA. The CDR3 runs 12 residues. Trimming left V 3 bases short and J 9 bases short, with 14 bases between.

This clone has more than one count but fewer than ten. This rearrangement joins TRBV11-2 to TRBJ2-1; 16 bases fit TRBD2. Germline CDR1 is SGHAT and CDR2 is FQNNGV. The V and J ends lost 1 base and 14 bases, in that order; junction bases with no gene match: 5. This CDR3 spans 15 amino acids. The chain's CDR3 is CASSLGGLAGGNKFF. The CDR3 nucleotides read TGTGCCAGCAGCTTAGGGGGACTAGCGGGAGGGAATAAGTTCTTC.

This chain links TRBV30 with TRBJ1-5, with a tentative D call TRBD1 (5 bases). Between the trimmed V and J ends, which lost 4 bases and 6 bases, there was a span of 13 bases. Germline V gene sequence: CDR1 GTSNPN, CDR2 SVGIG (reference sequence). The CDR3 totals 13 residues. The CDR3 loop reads CAWTAQVGQPQHF. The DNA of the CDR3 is TGTGCCTGGACAGCACAGGTGGGTCAGCCCCAGCATTTT.

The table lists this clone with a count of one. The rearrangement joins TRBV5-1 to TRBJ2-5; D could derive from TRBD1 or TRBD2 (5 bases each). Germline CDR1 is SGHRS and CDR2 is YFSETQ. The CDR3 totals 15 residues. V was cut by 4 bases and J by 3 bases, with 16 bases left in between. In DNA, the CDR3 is TGCGCCAGCAGCGAACAAGATGGGACCGAAGAGACCCAGTACTTC. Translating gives CASSEQDGTEETQYF.

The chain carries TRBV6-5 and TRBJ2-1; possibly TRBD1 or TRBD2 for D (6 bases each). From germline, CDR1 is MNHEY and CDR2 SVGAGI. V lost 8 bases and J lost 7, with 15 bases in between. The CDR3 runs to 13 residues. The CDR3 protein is CASWRGRGNEQFF. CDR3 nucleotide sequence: TGTGCCAGCTGGAGGGGGAGAGGGAATGAGCAGTTCTTC.

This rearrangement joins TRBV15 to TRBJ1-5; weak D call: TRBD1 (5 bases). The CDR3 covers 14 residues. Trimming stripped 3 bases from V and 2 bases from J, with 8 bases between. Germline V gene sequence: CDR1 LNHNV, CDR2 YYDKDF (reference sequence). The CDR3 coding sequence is TGTGCCACCAGCAGGGGGGTAGGCAATCAGCCCCAGCATTTT. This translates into CATSRGVGNQPQHF.

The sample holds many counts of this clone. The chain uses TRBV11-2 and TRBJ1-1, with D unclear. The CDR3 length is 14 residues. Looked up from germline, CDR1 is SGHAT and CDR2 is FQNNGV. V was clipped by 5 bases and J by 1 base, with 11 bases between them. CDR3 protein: CASSRGRANTEAFF. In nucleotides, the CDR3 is TGTGCCAGCAGCCGAGGACGGGCGAACACTGAAGCTTTCTTT.

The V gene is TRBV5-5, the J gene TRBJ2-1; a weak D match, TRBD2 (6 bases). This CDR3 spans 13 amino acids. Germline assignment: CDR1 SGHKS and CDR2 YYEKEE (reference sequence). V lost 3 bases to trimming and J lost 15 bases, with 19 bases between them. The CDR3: CASSSLGTLLGFF. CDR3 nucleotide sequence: TGTGCCAGCAGCTCCCTCGGGACTTTACTGGGGTTCTTC.

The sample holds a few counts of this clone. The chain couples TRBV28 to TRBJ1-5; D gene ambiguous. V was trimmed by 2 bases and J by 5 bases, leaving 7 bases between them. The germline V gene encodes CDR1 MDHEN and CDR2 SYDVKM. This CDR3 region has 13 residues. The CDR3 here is CASSLNLDQPQHF. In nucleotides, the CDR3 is TGTGCCAGCAGTTTAAATCTGGATCAGCCCCAGCATTTT. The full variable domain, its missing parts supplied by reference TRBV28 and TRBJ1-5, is DVKVTQSSRYLVKRTGEKVFLECVQDMDHENMFWYRQDPGLGLRLIYFSYDVKMKEKGDIPEGYSVSREKKERFSLILESASTNQTSMYLCASSLNLDQPQHFGDGTRLSIL.

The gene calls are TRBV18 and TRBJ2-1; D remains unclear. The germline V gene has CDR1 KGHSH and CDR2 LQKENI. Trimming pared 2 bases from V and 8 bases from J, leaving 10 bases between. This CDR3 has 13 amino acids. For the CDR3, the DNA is TGTGCCAGCTCACCATCCTACAACGATGAGCAGTTCTTC. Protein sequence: CASSPSYNDEQFF.

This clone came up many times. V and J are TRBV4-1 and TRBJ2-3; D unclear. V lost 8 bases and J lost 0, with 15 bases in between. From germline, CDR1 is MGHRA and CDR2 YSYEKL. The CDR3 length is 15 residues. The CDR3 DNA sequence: TGCGCCAGCTCTGGGCCCCTCCGGAGCACAGATACGCAGTATTTT. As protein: CASSGPLRSTDTQYF.

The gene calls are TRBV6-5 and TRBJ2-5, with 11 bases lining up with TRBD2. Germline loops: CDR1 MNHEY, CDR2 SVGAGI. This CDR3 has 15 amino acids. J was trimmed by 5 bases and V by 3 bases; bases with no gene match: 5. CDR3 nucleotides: TGTGCCAGCAGTTATCGACTAGCGGGATCGGAGACCCAGTACTTC. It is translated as CASSYRLAGSETQYF.

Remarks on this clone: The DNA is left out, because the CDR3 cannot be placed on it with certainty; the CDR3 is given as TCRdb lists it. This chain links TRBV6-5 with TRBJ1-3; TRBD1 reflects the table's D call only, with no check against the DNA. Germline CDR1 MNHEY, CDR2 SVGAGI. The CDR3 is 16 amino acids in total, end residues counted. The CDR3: CASSSSGQGTGNTIYF.

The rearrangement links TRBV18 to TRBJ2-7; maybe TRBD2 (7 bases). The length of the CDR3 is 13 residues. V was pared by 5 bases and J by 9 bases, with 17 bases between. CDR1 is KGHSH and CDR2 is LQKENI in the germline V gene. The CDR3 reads CASSNNREGSQYF. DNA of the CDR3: TGTGCCAGCTCAAATAACAGGGAGGGCTCGCAGTACTTC.